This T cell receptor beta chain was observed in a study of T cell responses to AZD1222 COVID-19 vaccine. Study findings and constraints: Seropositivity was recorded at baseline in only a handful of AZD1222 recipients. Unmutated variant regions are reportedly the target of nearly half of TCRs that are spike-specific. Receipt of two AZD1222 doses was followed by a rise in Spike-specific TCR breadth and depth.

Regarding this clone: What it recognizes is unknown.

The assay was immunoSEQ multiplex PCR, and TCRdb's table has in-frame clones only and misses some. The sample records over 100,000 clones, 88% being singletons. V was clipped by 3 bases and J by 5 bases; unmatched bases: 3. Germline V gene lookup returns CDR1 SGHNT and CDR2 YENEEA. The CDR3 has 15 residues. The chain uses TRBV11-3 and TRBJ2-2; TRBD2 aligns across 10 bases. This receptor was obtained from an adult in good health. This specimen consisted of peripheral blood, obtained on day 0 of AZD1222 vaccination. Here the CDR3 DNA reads TGTGCCAGCAGCTTTTCTAGCGGGGGAACCGGGGAGCTGTTTTTT. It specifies CASSFSSGGTGELFF.